A selection of T cell receptor beta chains follows, all from one sample in a study of CD8 T cells in ankylosing spondylitis. Using its own MiXCR run on the 5' RACE reads, TCRdb lists one record per CDR3 protein. The sample lists 200,000 to 250,000 distinct CDR3 sequences, about 10% occurring once. Sequenced input: blood, either unsorted or a sorted T cell fraction (not recorded which). The receptor set was obtained from a male donor with ankylosing spondylitis or in good health (not recorded which). Both conserved end residues are part of each CDR3. Fields, in order: V gene, J gene, clone size, CDR3 length, D gene, CDR3 DNA, CDR3 protein. The D gene is left open where the match is weak. For some rows the clone size is stated as once, few or many, or as a class when expanded; others skip it.

v_call: TRBV3-1; j_call: TRBJ1-4; clone_size: many; cdr3_length: 15; d_call: .; cdr3_nt: TGTGCCAGCAGCCAAGATTACCGGGAAAGTGAAAAACTGTTTTTT; cdr3_aa: CASSQDYRESEKLFF
v_call: TRBV7-9; j_call: TRBJ2-1; clone_size: few; cdr3_length: 14; d_call: .; cdr3_nt: TGTGCCAGCAGCTTAGAAGGAGGGGAAAATGAGCAGTTCTTC; cdr3_aa: CASSLEGGENEQFF
v_call: TRBV12-3/TRBV12-4; j_call: TRBJ1-1; clone_size: many; cdr3_length: 15; d_call: .; cdr3_nt: TGTGCCAGCAGCCCGGGGTGGGGGGGTCGGACTGAAGCTTTCTTT; cdr3_aa: CASSPGWGGRTEAFF
v_call: TRBV29-1; j_call: TRBJ2-7; clone_size: many; cdr3_length: 17; d_call: .; cdr3_nt: TGCAGCGTCGCGGGCCGAGAAGGACAGGGAGGGACCTACGAGCAGTACTTC; cdr3_aa: CSVAGREGQGGTYEQYF
v_call: TRBV9; j_call: TRBJ1-1; clone_size: .; cdr3_length: 14; d_call: .; cdr3_nt: TGTGCCAGCAGCGTGGAGGGCCAGAACACTGAAGCTTTCTTT; cdr3_aa: CASSVEGQNTEAFF
v_call: TRBV5-1; j_call: TRBJ1-1; clone_size: many; cdr3_length: 13; d_call: .; cdr3_nt: TGCGCCAGCAGCCCTCAGGGGCACACTGAAGCTTTCTTT; cdr3_aa: CASSPQGHTEAFF
v_call: TRBV2; j_call: TRBJ2-1; clone_size: many; cdr3_length: 10; d_call: .; cdr3_nt: TGTGCCAGCAGTGCATCCAGGGCATTCTTC; cdr3_aa: CASSASRAFF
v_call: TRBV20-1; j_call: TRBJ1-1; clone_size: many; cdr3_length: 13; d_call: .; cdr3_nt: TGCAGTGCTAGGAAACAGATGAACACTGAAGCTTTCTTT; cdr3_aa: CSARKQMNTEAFF
v_call: TRBV6-2/TRBV6-3; j_call: TRBJ1-1; clone_size: many; cdr3_length: 13; d_call: .; cdr3_nt: TGTGCCAGCAGCTTTTTCATGAACACTGAAGCTTTCTTT; cdr3_aa: CASSFFMNTEAFF
v_call: TRBV19; j_call: TRBJ2-1; clone_size: many; cdr3_length: 13; d_call: TRBD1; cdr3_nt: TGTGCCAGTAGTATTCGGACAGGCCTTGAGCAGTTCTTC; cdr3_aa: CASSIRTGLEQFF
v_call: TRBV7-9; j_call: TRBJ2-4; clone_size: .; cdr3_length: 14; d_call: TRBD1; cdr3_nt: TGTGCCAGCAGCTTTCGGACAGGGGAGGACATTCAGTACTTC; cdr3_aa: CASSFRTGEDIQYF
v_call: TRBV29-1; j_call: TRBJ2-1; clone_size: many; cdr3_length: 12; d_call: .; cdr3_nt: TGCAGCGTTGAGTGGGGCCACAATGAGCAGTTCTTC; cdr3_aa: CSVEWGHNEQFF
v_call: TRBV30; j_call: TRBJ2-2; clone_size: many; cdr3_length: 14; d_call: TRBD1; cdr3_nt: TGTGCCTGTAGACAGGGGGCGTACACCGGGGAGCTGTTTTTT; cdr3_aa: CACRQGAYTGELFF
v_call: TRBV20-1; j_call: TRBJ1-1; clone_size: many; cdr3_length: 15; d_call: .; cdr3_nt: TGCAGTGCTAGAGAGTCCGGACGGACCCCGGTGGGAGCTTTCTTT; cdr3_aa: CSARESGRTPVGAFF
v_call: TRBV10-1; j_call: TRBJ2-3; clone_size: few; cdr3_length: 15; d_call: TRBD1; cdr3_nt: TGCGCCAGCAGCCGGGACAGGGGGCAAGCAGATACGCAGTATTTT; cdr3_aa: CASSRDRGQADTQYF
v_call: TRBV4-2; j_call: TRBJ2-3; clone_size: .; cdr3_length: 12; d_call: .; cdr3_nt: TGTGCCAGCAGCCGCCTCCCAGATACGCAGTATTTT; cdr3_aa: CASSRLPDTQYF
v_call: TRBV29-1; j_call: TRBJ2-5; clone_size: many; cdr3_length: 14; d_call: .; cdr3_nt: TGCAGCGTTGGGGCGCCGGTGTCCCAAGAGACCCAGTACTTC; cdr3_aa: CSVGAPVSQETQYF
v_call: TRBV5-1; j_call: TRBJ2-3; clone_size: many; cdr3_length: 16; d_call: .; cdr3_nt: TGCGCCAGCAGCTTCACGGGGGCAGGACGCACAGATACGCAGTATTTT; cdr3_aa: CASSFTGAGRTDTQYF
v_call: TRBV20-1; j_call: TRBJ2-7; clone_size: many; cdr3_length: 16; d_call: TRBD2; cdr3_nt: TGCAGTGCTAAGGACCCCAGCGGGAGGGCTCCCTACGAGCAGTACTTC; cdr3_aa: CSAKDPSGRAPYEQYF
v_call: TRBV7-9; j_call: TRBJ2-1; clone_size: .; cdr3_length: 15; d_call: .; cdr3_nt: TGTGCCAGCAGCCCACCGGAAAAGCTAGCACGCGAGCAGTTCTTC; cdr3_aa: CASSPPEKLAREQFF
v_call: TRBV7-8; j_call: TRBJ1-4; clone_size: many; cdr3_length: 15; d_call: TRBD1; cdr3_nt: TGTGCCAGCAGCGACCCGGGACAGGGAGATGAAAAACTGTTTTTT; cdr3_aa: CASSDPGQGDEKLFF
v_call: TRBV21-1; j_call: TRBJ2-1; clone_size: many; cdr3_length: 16; d_call: .; cdr3_nt: TGTGCCAGCAGCTTCTCCCCGGGACAGGGTTGTAATGAGCAGTTCTTC; cdr3_aa: CASSFSPGQGCNEQFF
v_call: TRBV29-1; j_call: TRBJ2-5; clone_size: .; cdr3_length: 12; d_call: TRBD1; cdr3_nt: TGCAGCGTTGGGACAGGGGGGAAGACCCAGTACTTC; cdr3_aa: CSVGTGGKTQYF
v_call: TRBV5-1; j_call: TRBJ2-1; clone_size: many; cdr3_length: 15; d_call: TRBD1; cdr3_nt: TGCGCCAGTGGGACACAGGGGGAAGTGTACAATGAGCAGTTCTTC; cdr3_aa: CASGTQGEVYNEQFF
v_call: TRBV5-1; j_call: TRBJ2-7; clone_size: many; cdr3_length: 16; d_call: TRBD2; cdr3_nt: TGCGCCAGCAGCTTAACTAGCGGGGGGCCGCCCTACGAGCAGTACTTC; cdr3_aa: CASSLTSGGPPYEQYF
v_call: TRBV4-1; j_call: TRBJ2-2; clone_size: many; cdr3_length: 16; d_call: .; cdr3_nt: TGCGCCAGCAGCCAAGTCGCCAGGCCCGGGGACGGGGAGCTGTTTTTT; cdr3_aa: CASSQVARPGDGELFF
v_call: TRBV30; j_call: TRBJ1-1; clone_size: many; cdr3_length: 12; d_call: .; cdr3_nt: TGTGCCTGGAGGTCGGGGAGCCTTGAAGCTTTCTTT; cdr3_aa: CAWRSGSLEAFF
v_call: TRBV20-1; j_call: TRBJ2-2; clone_size: many; cdr3_length: 16; d_call: .; cdr3_nt: TGCAGTGCTAGAGATCAGGCCCGGGGGGCGCCCGGGGAGCTGTTTTTT; cdr3_aa: CSARDQARGAPGELFF
v_call: TRBV5-1; j_call: TRBJ2-5; clone_size: many; cdr3_length: 14; d_call: .; cdr3_nt: TGCGCCAGCAGCTTGGGACCATACCAAGAGACCCAGTACTTC; cdr3_aa: CASSLGPYQETQYF
v_call: TRBV27; j_call: TRBJ1-2; clone_size: .; cdr3_length: 13; d_call: .; cdr3_nt: TGTGCCAGCAGTCCCGACAGGAGATATGGCTACACCTTC; cdr3_aa: CASSPDRRYGYTF
v_call: TRBV12-3/TRBV12-4; j_call: TRBJ2-7; clone_size: many; cdr3_length: 15; d_call: .; cdr3_nt: TGTGCCAGCACCTTGGAGGGGGGGGGTATATACGAGCAGTACTTC; cdr3_aa: CASTLEGGGIYEQYF
v_call: TRBV21-1; j_call: TRBJ2-7; clone_size: many; cdr3_length: 15; d_call: .; cdr3_nt: TGTGCCAGCAGCAACGACAGGAGACCGAGCTACGAGCAGTACTTC; cdr3_aa: CASSNDRRPSYEQYF
v_call: TRBV30; j_call: TRBJ2-5; clone_size: .; cdr3_length: 13; d_call: .; cdr3_nt: TGTGCCTGGGGGGGTGGGATAGGGGAGACCCAGTACTTC; cdr3_aa: CAWGGGIGETQYF
v_call: TRBV2; j_call: TRBJ2-3; clone_size: many; cdr3_length: 18; d_call: TRBD2; cdr3_nt: TGTGCCAGCTGCTCAGCGGGAGGCCAACGCTTCGGCACAGATACGCAGTATTTT; cdr3_aa: CASCSAGGQRFGTDTQYF
v_call: TRBV20-1; j_call: TRBJ2-4; clone_size: many; cdr3_length: 15; d_call: TRBD2; cdr3_nt: TGCAGTGCATACGGGGCTAGCGGAGCCAAAAACATTCAGTACTTC; cdr3_aa: CSAYGASGAKNIQYF
v_call: TRBV28; j_call: TRBJ1-2; clone_size: many; cdr3_length: 14; d_call: .; cdr3_nt: TGTGCCAGCTCTCAGGGGAGGACTAACTATGGCTACACCTTC; cdr3_aa: CASSQGRTNYGYTF
v_call: TRBV7-2; j_call: TRBJ1-4; clone_size: .; cdr3_length: 15; d_call: .; cdr3_nt: TGTGCCGGCAGCCTTGGTGGCAGGGGATTCGAAAAACTGTTTTTT; cdr3_aa: CAGSLGGRGFEKLFF
v_call: TRBV28; j_call: TRBJ1-1; clone_size: many; cdr3_length: 14; d_call: .; cdr3_nt: TGTGCCAGCAGTTCTTCCTTGGGGTTGAGTGAAGCTTTCTTT; cdr3_aa: CASSSSLGLSEAFF
v_call: TRBV30; j_call: TRBJ1-1; clone_size: few; cdr3_length: 13; d_call: .; cdr3_nt: TGTGCCTGTAATATCCAGGCCCACACTGAAGCTTTCTTT; cdr3_aa: CACNIQAHTEAFF
v_call: TRBV29-1; j_call: TRBJ2-3; clone_size: many; cdr3_length: 14; d_call: .; cdr3_nt: TGCAGCGTTTCTCACGATTCTTCAGGAGATACGCAGTATTTT; cdr3_aa: CSVSHDSSGDTQYF
v_call: TRBV5-1; j_call: TRBJ2-1; clone_size: many; cdr3_length: 17; d_call: .; cdr3_nt: TGCGCCAGCAGCCCCCAAAGAGCGCCAAGCTCCTACAATGAGCAGTTCTTC; cdr3_aa: CASSPQRAPSSYNEQFF
v_call: TRBV20-1; j_call: TRBJ2-2; clone_size: many; cdr3_length: 11; d_call: .; cdr3_nt: TGCAGTGCTTCTGAGACCGGGGAGCTGTTTTTT; cdr3_aa: CSASETGELFF
v_call: TRBV2; j_call: TRBJ1-1; clone_size: many; cdr3_length: 13; d_call: .; cdr3_nt: TGTGCCAGCAGTGAAATAGAGAACACTGAAGCTTTCTTT; cdr3_aa: CASSEIENTEAFF
v_call: TRBV5-1; j_call: TRBJ1-2; clone_size: many; cdr3_length: 15; d_call: .; cdr3_nt: TGCGCCAGCAGCTTGGTCCAGGGGAGTTACTATGGCTACACCTTC; cdr3_aa: CASSLVQGSYYGYTF
v_call: TRBV20-1; j_call: TRBJ2-1; clone_size: many; cdr3_length: 14; d_call: .; cdr3_nt: TGCAGTGCTAGCGGACCCAACTCCTACAATGAGCAGTTCTTC; cdr3_aa: CSASGPNSYNEQFF
v_call: TRBV7-9; j_call: TRBJ2-1; clone_size: .; cdr3_length: 14; d_call: TRBD2; cdr3_nt: TGTGCCAGCAGCACCTCGACTAGCCGTAATGAGCAGTTCTTC; cdr3_aa: CASSTSTSRNEQFF
v_call: TRBV11-2; j_call: TRBJ2-7; clone_size: .; cdr3_length: 15; d_call: .; cdr3_nt: TGTGCCAGCAGCTTAGAACACTCCTTCTCCTACGAGCAGTACTTC; cdr3_aa: CASSLEHSFSYEQYF
v_call: TRBV19; j_call: TRBJ1-1; clone_size: many; cdr3_length: 14; d_call: TRBD1; cdr3_nt: TGTGCCAGTAGTACTCAGACAGGGAGCCCTGAAGCTTTCTTT; cdr3_aa: CASSTQTGSPEAFF
v_call: TRBV7-9; j_call: TRBJ2-1; clone_size: .; cdr3_length: 14; d_call: .; cdr3_nt: TGTGCCAGCAGCCTTAAGCCTCTCTACAATGAGCAGTTCTTC; cdr3_aa: CASSLKPLYNEQFF
v_call: TRBV20-1; j_call: TRBJ2-7; clone_size: many; cdr3_length: 12; d_call: TRBD1; cdr3_nt: TGCAGTGCTCAGGGACAGGCCTACGAGCAGTACTTC; cdr3_aa: CSAQGQAYEQYF
v_call: TRBV4-2; j_call: TRBJ1-4; clone_size: many; cdr3_length: 15; d_call: .; cdr3_nt: TGTGCCAGCAGCCAGGAGGACGTTGGAGGGGAAAAACTGTTTTTT; cdr3_aa: CASSQEDVGGEKLFF
v_call: TRBV29-1; j_call: TRBJ1-4; clone_size: few; cdr3_length: 15; d_call: TRBD1; cdr3_nt: TGCAGCGTTGTCCCGCAGGGGGGAACGAATGAAAAACTGTTTTTT; cdr3_aa: CSVVPQGGTNEKLFF
v_call: TRBV7-2; j_call: TRBJ2-3; clone_size: few; cdr3_length: 16; d_call: TRBD2; cdr3_nt: TGTGCCAGCAGCTTAGTGCCTAGCGGGCGCACAGATACGCAGTATTTT; cdr3_aa: CASSLVPSGRTDTQYF